Listed below are T cell receptor beta chains from one sample, sequenced in a study of human T cells and chemical hapten exposure. Via MiXCR, TCRdb re-called the 5' RACE reads, giving one row per CDR3 protein. This sample has about 140,000 distinct CDR3 sequences, with 3.5% to 5% found just once. Source of these receptors: a female donor in good health. Both conserved end residues are part of each CDR3. The D gene is left open where the match is weak. Not every row has a clone size; where given, it reads once, few, many or a size class.

D gene: TRBD2; J gene: TRBJ2-3; V gene: TRBV7-9; clone size: many; CDR3 protein: CASSSLLAGTDTQYF; CDR3 DNA: TGTGCCAGCAGCTCGTTACTAGCGGGCACAGATACGCAGTATTTT
D gene: TRBD1; J gene: TRBJ1-3; V gene: TRBV7-9; clone size: many; CDR3 protein: CASSRQGFGNTIYF; CDR3 DNA: TGTGCCAGCAGCCGACAGGGATTCGGAAACACCATATATTTT
D gene: NA; J gene: TRBJ2-1; V gene: TRBV7-2; clone size: many; CDR3 protein: CASSLVGQSNEQFF; CDR3 DNA: TGTGCCAGCAGCTTAGTAGGACAGTCCAATGAGCAGTTCTTC
D gene: TRBD2; J gene: TRBJ2-1; V gene: TRBV5-1; clone size: many; CDR3 protein: CASSLTTSGGYNEQFF; CDR3 DNA: TGCGCCAGCAGCTTAACTACCAGCGGGGGGTACAATGAGCAGTTCTTC
D gene: TRBD1; J gene: TRBJ1-1; V gene: TRBV5-1; clone size: many; CDR3 protein: CASRTDRGPTWEAFF; CDR3 DNA: TGCGCCAGCAGAACAGACAGGGGCCCTACCTGGGAAGCTTTCTTT
D gene: TRBD1; J gene: TRBJ1-1; V gene: TRBV10-3; clone size: few; CDR3 protein: CAISARGTDNTEAFF; CDR3 DNA: TGTGCCATCAGTGCCCGCGGGACAGACAACACTGAAGCTTTCTTT
D gene: NA; J gene: TRBJ1-1; V gene: TRBV10-3; clone size: few; CDR3 protein: CAISEGQGIRTEAFF; CDR3 DNA: TGTGCCATCAGTGAGGGTCAGGGGATCCGGACTGAAGCTTTCTTT
D gene: TRBD1; J gene: TRBJ1-4; V gene: TRBV3-1; clone size: NA; CDR3 protein: CASSPALTGCSEKLFF; CDR3 DNA: TGTGCCAGCAGCCCCGCCCTGACAGGGTGCAGTGAAAAACTGTTTTTT
D gene: TRBD1; J gene: TRBJ2-7; V gene: TRBV6-5; clone size: many; CDR3 protein: CASSPGTGLHEQYF; CDR3 DNA: TGTGCCAGCAGCCCCGGGACAGGGCTCCACGAGCAGTACTTC
D gene: NA; J gene: TRBJ2-5; V gene: TRBV7-2; clone size: many; CDR3 protein: CASSLVTGRETQYF; CDR3 DNA: TGTGCCAGCAGCTTAGTCACAGGACGGGAGACCCAGTACTTC
D gene: NA; J gene: TRBJ2-5; V gene: TRBV29-1; clone size: many; CDR3 protein: CSVERDTAQETQYF; CDR3 DNA: TGCAGCGTCGAACGGGACACCGCCCAAGAGACCCAGTACTTC
D gene: NA; J gene: TRBJ1-1; V gene: TRBV4-1; clone size: many; CDR3 protein: CASSQEIGQEPGFLDTEAFF; CDR3 DNA: TGCGCCAGCAGCCAAGAGATAGGGCAGGAGCCCGGTTTCCTCGACACTGAAGCTTTCTTT
D gene: NA; J gene: TRBJ2-1; V gene: TRBV12-5; clone size: many; CDR3 protein: CASAPQSSYNEQFF; CDR3 DNA: TGTGCTAGTGCCCCCCAGAGCTCCTACAATGAGCAGTTCTTC
D gene: NA; J gene: TRBJ2-3; V gene: TRBV5-4; clone size: many; CDR3 protein: CASSSYPDTQYF; CDR3 DNA: TGTGCCAGCAGCTCGTACCCAGATACGCAGTATTTT
D gene: NA; J gene: TRBJ2-7; V gene: TRBV6-1; clone size: many; CDR3 protein: CASSASYEQYF; CDR3 DNA: TGTGCCAGCAGTGCCTCCTACGAGCAGTACTTC